This T cell receptor (beta chain) was sequenced in a study of CD8+ T cells in alopecia areata. The ends were cut back, 4 bases at V and 4 bases at J, with 8 bases in the middle. The CDR3 has 11 amino acids. Germline CDR1 SQVTM, CDR2 ANQGSEA. About this clone itself: This CDR3 is also generated by other DNA sequences in the sample.

Noted treatment: oral pan-JAK inhibitor, 5-10 mg twice daily. Reverse transcribed after extraction, RNA yielded cDNA as the sequencing template. TCRdb's table, derived via immunoSEQ multiplex PCR, lists solely in-frame clones and lacks some. In the table there are over 150,000 clones, more than 55% of which are singletons. Sequenced here: CD4+ T cells sorted from blood, sampled at week 4, from a patient treated with tofacitinib. The V gene is TRBV29-1, the J gene TRBJ2-7, with a weak D call TRBD2 (6 bases). The TCR was taken from a human donor with alopecia areata. The CDR3 bases are TGCAGCGTTGTCGGGGGTTACGAGCAGTACTTC. Translated: CSVVGGYEQYF.